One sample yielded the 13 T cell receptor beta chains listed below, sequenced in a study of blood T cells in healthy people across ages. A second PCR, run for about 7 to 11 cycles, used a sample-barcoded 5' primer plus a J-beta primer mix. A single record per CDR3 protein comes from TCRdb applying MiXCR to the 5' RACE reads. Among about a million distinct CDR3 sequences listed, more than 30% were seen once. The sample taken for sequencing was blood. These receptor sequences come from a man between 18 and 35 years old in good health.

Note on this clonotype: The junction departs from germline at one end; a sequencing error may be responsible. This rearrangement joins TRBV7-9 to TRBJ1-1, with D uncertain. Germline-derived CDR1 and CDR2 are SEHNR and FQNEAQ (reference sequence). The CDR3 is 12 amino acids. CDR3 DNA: TGTGCCAGTAGCTTAGAGTTTTTTGAAGCTTTCTTT. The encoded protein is CASSLEFFEAFF.

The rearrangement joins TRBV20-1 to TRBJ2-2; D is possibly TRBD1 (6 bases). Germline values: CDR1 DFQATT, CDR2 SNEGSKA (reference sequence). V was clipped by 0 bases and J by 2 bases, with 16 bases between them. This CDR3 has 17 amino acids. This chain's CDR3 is CSARDSWRQANTGELFF. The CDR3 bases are TGCAGTGCTAGAGATTCCTGGCGACAGGCTAACACCGGGGAGCTGTTTTTT.

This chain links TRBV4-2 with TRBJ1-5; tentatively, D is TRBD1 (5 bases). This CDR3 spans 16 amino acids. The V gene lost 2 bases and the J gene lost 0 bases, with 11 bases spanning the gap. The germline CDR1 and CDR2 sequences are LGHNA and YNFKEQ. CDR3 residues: CASSQTRGNSNQPQHF. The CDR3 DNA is TGTGCCAGCAGCCAAACGAGGGGAAATAGCAATCAGCCCCAGCATTTT.

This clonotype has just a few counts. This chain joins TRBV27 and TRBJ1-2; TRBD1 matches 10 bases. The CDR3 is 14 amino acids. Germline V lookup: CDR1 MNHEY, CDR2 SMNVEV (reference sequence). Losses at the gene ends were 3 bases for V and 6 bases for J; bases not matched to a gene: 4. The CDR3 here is CASSLKGTGDGYTF. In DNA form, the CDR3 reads TGTGCCAGCAGTTTGAAAGGGACAGGGGATGGCTACACCTTC.

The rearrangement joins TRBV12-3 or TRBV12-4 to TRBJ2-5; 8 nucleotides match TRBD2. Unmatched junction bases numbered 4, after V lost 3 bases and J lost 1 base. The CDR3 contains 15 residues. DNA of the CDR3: TGTGCCAGCAGTTTCTTTACTAGCGGCCAAGAGACCCAGTACTTC. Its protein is CASSFFTSGQETQYF.

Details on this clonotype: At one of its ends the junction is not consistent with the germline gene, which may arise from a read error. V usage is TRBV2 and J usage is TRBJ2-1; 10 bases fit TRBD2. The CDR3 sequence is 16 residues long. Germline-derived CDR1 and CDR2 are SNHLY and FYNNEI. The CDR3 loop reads CASSARLAGVYNGQFF. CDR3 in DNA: TGTGCCAGCAGTGCCCGCCTAGCGGGGGTCTACAATGGGCAGTTCTTC.

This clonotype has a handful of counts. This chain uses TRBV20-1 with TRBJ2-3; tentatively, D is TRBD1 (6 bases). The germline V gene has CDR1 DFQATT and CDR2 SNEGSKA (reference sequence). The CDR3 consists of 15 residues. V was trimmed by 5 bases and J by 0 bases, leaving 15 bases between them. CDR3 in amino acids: CSAPPRGFSTDTQYF. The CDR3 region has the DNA TGCAGTGCTCCCCCGAGGGGGTTTAGCACAGATACGCAGTATTTT.

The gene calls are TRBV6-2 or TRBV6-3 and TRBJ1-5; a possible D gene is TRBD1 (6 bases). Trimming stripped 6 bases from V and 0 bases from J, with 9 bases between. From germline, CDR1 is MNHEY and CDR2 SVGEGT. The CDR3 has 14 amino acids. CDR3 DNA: TGTGCCAGCAGGGGGGCTAATAGCAATCAGCCCCAGCATTTT. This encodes CASRGANSNQPQHF.

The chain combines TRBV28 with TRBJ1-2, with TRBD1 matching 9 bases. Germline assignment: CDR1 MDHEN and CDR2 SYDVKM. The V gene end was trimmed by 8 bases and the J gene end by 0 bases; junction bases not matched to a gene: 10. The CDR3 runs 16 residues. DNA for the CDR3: TGTGCCAGCGCAATTAGGCGGACAGGGGCTAACTATGGCTACACCTTC. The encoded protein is CASAIRRTGANYGYTF.

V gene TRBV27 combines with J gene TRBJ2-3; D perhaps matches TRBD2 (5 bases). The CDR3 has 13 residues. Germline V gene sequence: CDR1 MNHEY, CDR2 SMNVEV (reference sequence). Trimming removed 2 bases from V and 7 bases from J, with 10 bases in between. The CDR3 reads CASSLGLANTQYF. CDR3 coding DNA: TGTGCCAGCAGTTTAGGACTTGCTAATACGCAGTATTTT.

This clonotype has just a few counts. This CDR3 is CATSRVKGWNTEAFF. CDR3 in DNA: TGTGCCACCAGCAGAGTGAAGGGGTGGAACACTGAAGCTTTCTTT. The chain employs TRBV15 and TRBJ1-1, with a tentative D call TRBD1 (5 bases). CDR1 is LNHNV, CDR2 YYDKDF, per germline (reference sequence). The CDR3 contains 15 residues. Trimming took 1 base from V and 1 from J, leaving 10 bases between them.

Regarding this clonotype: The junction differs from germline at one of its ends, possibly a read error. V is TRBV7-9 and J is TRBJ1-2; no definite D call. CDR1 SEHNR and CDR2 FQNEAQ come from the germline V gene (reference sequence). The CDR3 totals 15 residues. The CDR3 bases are TGTGCCTGCAGCTCTGACACTATAGCTAACTATGGCTACACCTTC. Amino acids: CACSSDTIANYGYTF.

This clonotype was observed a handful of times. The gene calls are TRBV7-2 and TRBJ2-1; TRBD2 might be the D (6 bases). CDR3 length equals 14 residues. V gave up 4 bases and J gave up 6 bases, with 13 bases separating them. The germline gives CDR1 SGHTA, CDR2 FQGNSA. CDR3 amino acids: CASSSPTSPNEQFF. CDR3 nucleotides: TGTGCCAGCAGCTCACCGACTAGTCCCAATGAGCAGTTCTTC. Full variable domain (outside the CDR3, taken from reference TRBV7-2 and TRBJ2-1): GAGVSQSPSNKVTEKGKDVELRCDPISGHTALYWYRQSLGQGLEFLIYFQGNSAPDKSGLPSDRFSAERTGGSVSTLTIQRTQQEDSAVYLCASSSPTSPNEQFFGPGTRLTVL.